This T cell receptor beta chain originates from a study of cytomegalovirus exposure and HLA in healthy donors. V lost 3 bases to trimming and J lost 5 bases, with 19 bases between them. CDR1 SGHAT and CDR2 FQNNGV come from the germline V gene. This CDR3 is built from 16 residues. The table came from immunoSEQ multiplex PCR; TCRdb's copy has only in-frame clones and leaves some out. The sample shows about 56,000 clones, 93% of them seen only once. The receptor was derived from a woman in her late teens or twenties in good health and CMV-seropositive. Material for sequencing was PBMCs. The gene calls are TRBV11-2 and TRBJ2-5, with unresolved D. The CDR3 loop reads CASSFPPATRRETQYF. The CDR3 nucleotides read TGTGCCAGCAGCTTTCCCCCGGCCACAAGGCGGGAGACCCAGTACTTC.